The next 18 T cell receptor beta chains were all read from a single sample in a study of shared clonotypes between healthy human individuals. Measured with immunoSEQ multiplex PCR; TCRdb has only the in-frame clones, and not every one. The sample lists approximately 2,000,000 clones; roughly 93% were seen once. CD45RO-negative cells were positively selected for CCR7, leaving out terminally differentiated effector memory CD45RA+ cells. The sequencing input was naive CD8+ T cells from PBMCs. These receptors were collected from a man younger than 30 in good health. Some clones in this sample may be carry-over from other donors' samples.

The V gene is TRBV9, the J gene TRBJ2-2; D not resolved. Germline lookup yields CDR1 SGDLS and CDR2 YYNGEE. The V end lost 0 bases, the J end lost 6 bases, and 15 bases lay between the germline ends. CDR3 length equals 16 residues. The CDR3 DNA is TGTGCCAGCAGCGTAGCTACCGGGTCCACGGCCGGGGAGCTGTTTTTT. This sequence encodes CASSVATGSTAGELFF.

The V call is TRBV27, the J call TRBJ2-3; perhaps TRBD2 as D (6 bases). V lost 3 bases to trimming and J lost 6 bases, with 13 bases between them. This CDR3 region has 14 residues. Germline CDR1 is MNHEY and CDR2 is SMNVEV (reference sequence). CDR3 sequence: CASSFFGGSDTQYF. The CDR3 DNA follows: TGTGCCAGCAGTTTCTTTGGAGGGAGCGATACGCAGTATTTT.

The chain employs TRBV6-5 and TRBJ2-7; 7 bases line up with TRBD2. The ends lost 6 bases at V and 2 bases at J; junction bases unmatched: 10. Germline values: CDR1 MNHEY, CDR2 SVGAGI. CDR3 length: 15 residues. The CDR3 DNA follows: TGTGCCAGCAGCCAGGGCCGGAGCGGGACCTACGAGCAGTACTTC. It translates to CASSQGRSGTYEQYF.

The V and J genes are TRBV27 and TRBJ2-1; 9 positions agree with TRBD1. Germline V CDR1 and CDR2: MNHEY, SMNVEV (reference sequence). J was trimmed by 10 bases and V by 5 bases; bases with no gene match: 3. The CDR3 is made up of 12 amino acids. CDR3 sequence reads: CASSLGTGEQFF. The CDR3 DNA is TGTGCCAGCAGTCTGGGGACAGGGGAGCAGTTCTTC.

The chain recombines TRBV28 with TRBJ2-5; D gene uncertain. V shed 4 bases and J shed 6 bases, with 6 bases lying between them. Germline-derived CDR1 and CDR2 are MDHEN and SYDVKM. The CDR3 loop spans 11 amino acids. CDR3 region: CASSSLKTQYF. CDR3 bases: TGTGCCAGCAGTTCCTTAAAGACCCAGTACTTC.

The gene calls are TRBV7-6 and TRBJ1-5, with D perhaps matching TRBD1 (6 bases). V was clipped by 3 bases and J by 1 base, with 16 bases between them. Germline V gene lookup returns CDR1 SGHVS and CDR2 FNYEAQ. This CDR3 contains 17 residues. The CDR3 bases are TGTGCCAGCAGCTTCCGGGCACAGGGAGTGAGCAATCAGCCCCAGCATTTT. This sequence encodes CASSFRAQGVSNQPQHF.

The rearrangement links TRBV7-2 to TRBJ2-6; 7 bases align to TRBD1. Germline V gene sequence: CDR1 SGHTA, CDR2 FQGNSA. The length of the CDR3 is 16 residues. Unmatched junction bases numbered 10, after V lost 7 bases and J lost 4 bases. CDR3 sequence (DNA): TGTGCCAGCACCGACGAGACAGGGATCGGGGCCAACGTCCTGACTTTC. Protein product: CASTDETGIGANVLTF.

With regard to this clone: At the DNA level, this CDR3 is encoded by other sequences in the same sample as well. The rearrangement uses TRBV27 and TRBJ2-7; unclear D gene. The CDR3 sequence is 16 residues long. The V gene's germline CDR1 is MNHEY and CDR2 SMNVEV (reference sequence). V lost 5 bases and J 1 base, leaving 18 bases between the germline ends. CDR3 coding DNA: TGTGCCAGCAGTCCCTCAACCGGCGAACGGTCCTACGAGCAGTACTTC. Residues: CASSPSTGERSYEQYF.

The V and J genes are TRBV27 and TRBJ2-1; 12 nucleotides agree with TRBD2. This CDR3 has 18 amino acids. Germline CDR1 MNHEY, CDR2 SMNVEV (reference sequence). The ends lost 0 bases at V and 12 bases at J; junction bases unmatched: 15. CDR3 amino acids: CASSLSGETSGSGRGQFF. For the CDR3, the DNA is TGTGCCAGCAGTTTATCAGGGGAGACTAGCGGGAGTGGGAGGGGGCAGTTCTTC.

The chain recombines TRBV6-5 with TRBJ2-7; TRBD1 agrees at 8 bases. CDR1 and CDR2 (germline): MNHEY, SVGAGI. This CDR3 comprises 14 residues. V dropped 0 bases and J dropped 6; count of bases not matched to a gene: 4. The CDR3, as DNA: TGTGCCAGCAGTTACTCGAGGACAGGGCGCGAGCAGTACTTC. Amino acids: CASSYSRTGREQYF.

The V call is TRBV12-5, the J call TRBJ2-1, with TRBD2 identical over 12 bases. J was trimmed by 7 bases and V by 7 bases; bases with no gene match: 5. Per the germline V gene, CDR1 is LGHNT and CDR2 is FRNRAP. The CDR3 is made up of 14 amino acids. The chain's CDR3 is CASAGTSGWNEQFF. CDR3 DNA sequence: TGTGCTAGTGCTGGGACTAGCGGGTGGAATGAGCAGTTCTTC.

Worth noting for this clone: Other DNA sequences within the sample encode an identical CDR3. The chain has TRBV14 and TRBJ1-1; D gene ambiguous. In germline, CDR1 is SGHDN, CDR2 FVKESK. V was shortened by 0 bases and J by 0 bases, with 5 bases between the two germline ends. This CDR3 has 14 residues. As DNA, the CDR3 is TGTGCCAGCAGCCAAGAGCGGTTGAACACTGAAGCTTTCTTT. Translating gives CASSQERLNTEAFF.

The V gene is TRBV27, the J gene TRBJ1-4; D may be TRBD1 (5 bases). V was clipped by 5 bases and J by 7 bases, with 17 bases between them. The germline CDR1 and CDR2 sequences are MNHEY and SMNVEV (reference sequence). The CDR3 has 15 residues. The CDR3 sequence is CASSPTSLRGEKLFF. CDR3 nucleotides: TGTGCCAGCAGTCCTACAAGCCTGAGGGGTGAAAAACTGTTTTTT.

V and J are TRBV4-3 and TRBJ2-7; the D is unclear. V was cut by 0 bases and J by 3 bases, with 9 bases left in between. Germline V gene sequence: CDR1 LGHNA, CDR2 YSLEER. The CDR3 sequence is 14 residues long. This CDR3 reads CASSQDRNFYEQYF. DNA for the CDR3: TGCGCCAGCAGCCAAGATCGAAACTTCTACGAGCAGTACTTC.

Here the CDR3 reads CASSLNPPAGGLYNEQFF. DNA for the CDR3: TGTGCCAGCAGCTTAAACCCCCCCGCGGGAGGGCTTTACAATGAGCAGTTCTTC. This chain joins TRBV7-3 and TRBJ2-1; TRBD2 matches 9 bases. Germline assignment: CDR1 SGHTA and CDR2 FQGTGA. This CDR3 region has 18 residues. V gave up 1 base and J gave up 4 bases; unmatched junction bases: 11.

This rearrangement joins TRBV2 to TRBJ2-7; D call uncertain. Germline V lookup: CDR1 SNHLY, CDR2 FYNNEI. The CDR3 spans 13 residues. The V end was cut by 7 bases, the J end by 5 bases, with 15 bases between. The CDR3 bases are TGTGCCAGCATGGGTGGTTCTGGGGACGAGCAGTACTTC. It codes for CASMGGSGDEQYF.

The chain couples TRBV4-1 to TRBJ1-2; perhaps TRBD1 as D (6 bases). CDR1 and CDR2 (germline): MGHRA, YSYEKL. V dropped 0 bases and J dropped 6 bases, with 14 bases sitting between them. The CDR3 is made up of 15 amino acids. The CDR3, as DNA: TGCGCCAGCAGCCAAGAAAGGGGGATGGCTGATGGCTACACCTTC. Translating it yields CASSQERGMADGYTF.

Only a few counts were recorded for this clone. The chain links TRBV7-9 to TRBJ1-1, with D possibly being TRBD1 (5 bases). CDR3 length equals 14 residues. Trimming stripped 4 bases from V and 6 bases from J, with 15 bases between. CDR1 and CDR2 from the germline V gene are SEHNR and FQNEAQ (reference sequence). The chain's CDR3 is CASSYHRGGPEAFF. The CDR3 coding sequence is TGTGCCAGCAGCTACCACCGGGGCGGCCCTGAAGCTTTCTTT. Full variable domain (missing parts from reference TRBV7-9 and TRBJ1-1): DTGVSQNPRHKITKRGQNVTFRCDPISEHNRLYWYRQTLGQGPEFLTYFQNEAQLEKSRLLSDRFSAERPKGSFSTLEIQRTEQGDSAMYLCASSYHRGGPEAFFGQGTRLTVV.